A single sample is the source of the 29 T cell receptor beta chains below, sequenced in a study of Ad26.COV2.S vaccination and SARS-CoV-2 variants. The treatment here: some 20 received Ad26.COV2.S at low or high dose, single or two shots; about 5 received placebo; per-sample allocation not given. The samples date from day 63 after the first vaccine or placebo injection. The assay was immunoSEQ multiplex PCR, and TCRdb's table has in-frame clones only and misses some. Here the sample spans around 250,000 clones, approximately 88% being singletons. Specimen: peripheral blood, collected in a trial of Ad26.COV2.S vaccine versus placebo. Receptor source: a person between 18 and 60 years old who received the Ad26.COV2.S COVID-19 vaccine or a placebo.

The V gene is TRBV7-9, the J gene TRBJ2-7, with TRBD2 matching 7 bases. The CDR3 consists of 15 residues. Germline V gene lookup returns CDR1 SEHNR and CDR2 FQNEAQ (reference sequence). J lost 0 bases, V lost 6 bases, and 8 bases had no gene match. CDR3 loop: CASRPLAASSYEQYV. The CDR3 nucleotides read TGTGCCAGCAGACCTCTAGCGGCCAGCTCCTACGAGCAGTACGTC.

The V call is TRBV6-6, the J call TRBJ2-7; perhaps TRBD1 as D (6 bases). The CDR3 extends over 14 amino acids. Trimming pared 0 bases from V and 4 bases from J, leaving 10 bases between. Germline V gene lookup returns CDR1 MNHNY and CDR2 SVGAGI (reference sequence). Here the CDR3 reads CASSYSTRGYEQYV. The CDR3 DNA is TGTGCCAGCAGTTACTCAACAAGGGGGTACGAGCAGTACGTC.

The rearrangement links TRBV18 to TRBJ2-5; unclear D gene. The V end lost 3 bases, the J end lost 9 bases, and 17 bases lay between the germline ends. CDR1 and CDR2 from the germline V gene are KGHSH and LQKENI. The CDR3 runs to 14 residues. The CDR3 DNA follows: TGTGCCAGCTCACCCCCGGCGCGGTCCGAGGCCCAGTACTTC. This codes for CASSPPARSEAQYF.

The gene calls are TRBV4-1 and TRBJ2-5; 8 bases map to TRBD1. This CDR3 region has 15 residues. Losses at the gene ends were 4 bases for V and 7 bases for J; bases not matched to a gene: 11. Germline CDR1 MGHRA, CDR2 YSYEKL. The CDR3 DNA is TGCGCCAGCAGCCGACCGACAGGGGCCTCAAGGACCCAGTACTTC. Residues: CASSRPTGASRTQYF.

This clone was observed once. The gene calls are TRBV19 and TRBJ1-1, with D unresolved. V was shortened by 1 base and J by 11 bases, with 14 bases between the two germline ends. The CDR3 covers 13 residues. Germline CDR1 reads LNHDA; CDR2 reads SQIVND (reference sequence). CDR3 region: CASSIAGRETAFF. Written as DNA, the CDR3 is TGTGCCAGTAGTATAGCGGGCCGAGAAACCGCTTTCTTT.

This clone was picked up one time. The rearrangement uses TRBV7-2 and TRBJ1-5; possibly TRBD1 for D (6 bases). The germline V gene encodes CDR1 SGHTA and CDR2 FQGNSA. This CDR3 has 15 residues. The V gene lost 5 bases and the J gene lost 2 bases, with 13 bases spanning the gap. In DNA form, the CDR3 reads TGTGCCAGCAGCACGACAGGACAGCGCAATCAGCCCCAGCATTTT. Translating gives CASSTTGQRNQPQHF.

The rearrangement uses TRBV12-5 and TRBJ2-3, with 8 bases fitting TRBD2. The CDR3 consists of 15 residues. Germline V gene sequence: CDR1 LGHNT, CDR2 FRNRAP. J lost 1 base, V lost 7 bases, and 7 bases had no gene match. CDR3 bases: TGTGCTAGTGCCCCCGGACTAGCTGGCACAGATACGCAGTATTTT. This gives the protein CASAPGLAGTDTQYF.

CDR3: CASSYGGLETQYF. The CDR3 DNA follows: TGTGCCAGCAGTTACGGGGGCTTGGAGACCCAGTACTTC. The chain carries TRBV6-5 and TRBJ2-5; D possibly corresponds to TRBD1 (6 bases). This CDR3 has 13 amino acids. Germline values: CDR1 MNHEY, CDR2 SVGAGI. Trimming stripped 2 bases from V and 5 bases from J, with 9 bases between.

The rearrangement uses TRBV3-1 (or the pseudogene TRBV3-2) and TRBJ2-2, with TRBD2 matching 12 bases. Germline values: CDR1 LGHDT, CDR2 YNNKEL (reference sequence). CDR3 size: 16 residues. Trimming at V came to 1 base and at J to 5 bases, leaving 2 bases not matched to a gene. The DNA for the CDR3 is TGTGCCAGCAGCCAAGGGACTAGCGGGGAGACCGGGGAGCTGTTTTTT. As protein: CASSQGTSGETGELFF.

The chain carries TRBV11-2 and TRBJ2-3; D is ambiguous. The CDR3 is 14 residues long. Trimming pared 0 bases from V and 4 bases from J, leaving 8 bases between. Germline CDR1 and CDR2: SGHAT and FQNNGV. The CDR3 reads CASSLDLGADTQYF. DNA of the CDR3: TGTGCCAGCAGCTTAGATCTTGGGGCAGATACGCAGTATTTT.

Points on this clone: Its ends do not fully match the called genes, so a read error is possible. The CDR3 DNA reads as TGTGCCAGCAGCTTAGACCCGGACACAGAAGCTTTCTTT. Protein sequence: CASSLDPDTEAFF. V gene TRBV11-2 combines with J gene TRBJ1-1; TRBD1 is a possible D gene (5 bases). The CDR3 is made up of 13 amino acids. Germline V CDR1 and CDR2: SGHAT, FQNNGV.

This rearrangement joins TRBV12-3 or TRBV12-4 to TRBJ1-6; no clear D. V was clipped by 3 bases and J by 12 bases, with 12 bases between them. The CDR3 loop spans 13 amino acids. In DNA form, the CDR3 reads TGTGCCAGCAGTTTTCACCCGGGCCGACCCCTCCACTTT. This translates into CASSFHPGRPLHF.

The V call is TRBV10-3, the J call TRBJ2-3, with 11 positions matching TRBD2. Germline trimming cut 6 bases from V and 2 bases from J; bases unmatched to any gene: 4. Germline loops: CDR1 ENHRY, CDR2 SYGVKD. The CDR3 extends over 15 amino acids. The CDR3 bases are TGTGCCATCAGGGCTAGCGGGGGGTCCACAGATACGCAGTATTTT. Residues: CAIRASGGSTDTQYF.

The chain recombines TRBV2 with TRBJ1-3; a weak D match, TRBD1 (5 bases). V was clipped by 6 bases and J by 0 bases, with 9 bases between them. This CDR3 contains 14 residues. CDR1 and CDR2 from the germline V gene are SNHLY and FYNNEI. The CDR3 DNA reads as TGTGCCAGCAGCAGGGTACGCTCTGGAAACACCATATATTTT. This gives the protein CASSRVRSGNTIYF.

V is TRBV7-2 and J is TRBJ2-3; D possibly uses TRBD1 or TRBD2 (5 bases each). This CDR3 has 16 residues. Germline V CDR1 and CDR2: SGHTA, FQGNSA. V gave up 2 bases and J gave up 5 bases, with 17 bases separating them. The CDR3 sequence is CASSLWSGPKRDTQYF. The CDR3, as DNA: TGTGCCAGCAGCTTATGGTCGGGGCCGAAGCGAGATACGCAGTATTTT. Together with reference TRBV7-2 and TRBJ2-3, the CDR3 gives the full variable domain: GAGVSQSPSNKVTEKGKDVELRCDPISGHTALYWYRQSLGQGLEFLIYFQGNSAPDKSGLPSDRFSAERTGGSVSTLTIQRTQQEDSAVYLCASSLWSGPKRDTQYFGPGTRLTVL.

This clone occurred a few times. This chain joins TRBV7-9 and TRBJ2-3, with 8 bases identical to TRBD1. The germline gives CDR1 SEHNR, CDR2 FQNEAQ (reference sequence). V lost 5 bases and J lost 4; bases outside the gene matches: 5. The CDR3 totals 14 residues. As DNA, the CDR3 is TGTGCCAGCAGCCAGGGGGCGGGCCCAGATACGCAGTATTTT. Its protein is CASSQGAGPDTQYF.

This clone was observed a handful of times. V gene TRBV6-5 combines with J gene TRBJ1-5; D is unresolved. The germline V and J ends were trimmed by 4 bases and 9 bases, with 13 bases remaining between them. The CDR3 runs to 13 residues. CDR1 is MNHEY, CDR2 SVGAGI, per germline. The CDR3 bases are TGTGCCAGCAGTTCCGGGCCTGGAAGGCCCCAGCATTTT. Its protein product is CASSSGPGRPQHF.

About this clone: Compared with germline, one end of the junction differs, possibly owing to a read error. The chain has TRBV7-8 and TRBJ2-5, with TRBD1 identical over 8 bases. Germline CDR1 is SGHVS and CDR2 is FQNEAQ. The CDR3 is made up of 14 amino acids. CDR3 loop: CASTERDRQGTQYF. CDR3 in DNA: TGTGCCAGCACCGAACGGGACAGGCAAGGGACCCAGTACTTC.

The chain uses TRBV23-1 and TRBJ2-7, with a weak D call TRBD2 (5 bases). TRBV23-1 is annotated as an ORF whose role is uncertain. The length of the CDR3 is 17 residues. The V end lost 2 bases, the J end lost 2 bases, and 19 bases lay between the germline ends. The CDR3 nucleotides read TGCGCCAGCAGTCAACCTGGTATCATAGAGCGGACCTACGAGCAGTACGTC. This codes for CASSQPGIIERTYEQYV.

This clone has a single count. The rearrangement links TRBV9 to TRBJ2-5; 14 bases fit TRBD2. Germline V gene sequence: CDR1 SGDLS, CDR2 YYNGEE. V dropped 4 bases and J dropped 2; count of bases not matched to a gene: 10. CDR3 length: 18 amino acids. CDR3 protein: CASSLTGTSGSGQETQYF. CDR3 bases: TGTGCCAGCAGCCTGACCGGGACTAGCGGGAGCGGACAAGAGACCCAGTACTTC.

This chain connects TRBV5-4 to TRBJ1-5, with D unresolved. The CDR3 has 14 amino acids. Germline V gives CDR1 SGHNT, CDR2 YYREEE (reference sequence). The ends were cut back, 0 bases at V and 7 bases at J, with 11 bases in the middle. The chain's CDR3 is CASSLGPTGQPQHF. CDR3 coding DNA: TGTGCCAGCAGCTTGGGTCCCACCGGCCAGCCCCAGCATTTT. The variable domain in full, with the rest retrieved from reference TRBV5-4 and TRBJ1-5, is ETGVTQSPTHLIKTRGQQVTLRCSSQSGHNTVSWYQQALGQGPQFIFQYYREEENGRGNFPPRFSGLQFPNYSSELNVNALELDDSALYLCASSLGPTGQPQHFGDGTRLSIL.

The chain's CDR3 is CASSKDGTGEVYEQYV. In DNA form, the CDR3 reads TGTGCCAGCAGCAAAGATGGGACAGGGGAAGTTTACGAGCAGTACGTC. The rearrangement uses TRBV21-1 and TRBJ2-7; the table's TRBD1 call for D was not verified on the DNA. TRBV21-1 is given as a pseudogene. The CDR3 extends over 16 amino acids.

The J gene is TRBJ2-5, the V gene TRBV9; 8 bases line up with TRBD1. Losses at the gene ends were 4 bases for V and 1 base for J; bases not matched to a gene: 3. Per the germline V gene, CDR1 is SGDLS and CDR2 is YYNGEE. The CDR3 runs to 14 residues. The CDR3, as DNA: TGTGCCAGCAGCCTTGGGACAGGCCAAGAGACCCAGTACTTC. Translating gives CASSLGTGQETQYF. The variable domain in full, completed from reference TRBV9 and TRBJ2-5, reads DSGVTQTPKHLITATGQRVTLRCSPRSGDLSVYWYQQSLDQGLQFLIQYYNGEERAKGNILERFSAQQFPDLHSELNLSSLELGDSALYFCASSLGTGQETQYFGPGTRLLVL.

This clone has a handful of counts. This chain joins TRBV7-2 and TRBJ1-6; the match to TRBD1 covers 8 bases. CDR3 size: 14 residues. Germline V gene lookup returns CDR1 SGHTA and CDR2 FQGNSA. The J segment lost 8 bases and the V segment lost 5 bases, leaving 5 bases of the junction unmatched. As DNA, the CDR3 is TGTGCCAGCAGCACGTGGACAGGGTATTCACCCCTCCACTTT. Protein: CASSTWTGYSPLHF.

The gene calls are TRBV4-3 and TRBJ2-3; TRBD1 matches 8 bases. This CDR3 is built from 15 residues. The germline V gene encodes CDR1 LGHNA and CDR2 YSLEER. Trimming at V came to 6 bases and at J to 5 bases, leaving 10 bases not matched to a gene. The CDR3 DNA reads as TGCGCCAGCAGAAAGACAGGGGTAATGGGAGATACGCAGTATTTT. It yields the protein CASRKTGVMGDTQYF.

The chain is built from TRBV21-1 and TRBJ2-1; the tabulated D call, TRBD1, remains unverified against the DNA. TRBV21-1 is listed as a pseudogene. The CDR3 sequence is 14 residues long. The CDR3 sequence: CATLTGEVYNEQFF. The CDR3 DNA reads TGTGCTACCCTTACAGGTGAAGTATACAATGAGCAGTTCTTC.

The chain carries TRBV5-5 and TRBJ2-7; weak D call: TRBD1 (5 bases). Germline CDR1 is SGHKS and CDR2 is YYEKEE (reference sequence). The V end was cut by 4 bases, the J end by 3 bases, with 8 bases between. The CDR3 loop spans 12 amino acids. The CDR3 here is CASSAGYYEQYF. The CDR3 DNA reads as TGTGCCAGCAGCGCAGGGTACTACGAGCAGTACTTC.

The chain couples TRBV6-6 to TRBJ1-6; D gene unclear. The V gene's germline CDR1 is MNHNY and CDR2 SVGAGI (reference sequence). CDR3 length: 12 amino acids. Trimming took off 5 bases at V and 14 bases at J, with 13 bases between the two ends. Here the CDR3 DNA reads TGTGCCAGCAGTGGCGACGTGCAAGCCCTCCACTTT. This sequence encodes CASSGDVQALHF.

The chain links TRBV30 to TRBJ1-1; a possible D gene is TRBD1 (5 bases). The V gene lost 8 bases and the J gene lost 1 base, with 8 bases spanning the gap. CDR3 size: 11 residues. Germline loops: CDR1 GTSNPN, CDR2 SVGIG (reference sequence). CDR3 DNA: TGTGCCGCGGACAAGAACACTGAAGCTTTCTTT. This gives the protein CAADKNTEAFF.